The rows below give T cell receptor gamma chains drawn from one sample of a study of gamma-delta chains in newborns, infants, children. TCRdb re-called the reads with CATT. The sample includes about 430 gamma-chain clones, roughly 45% seen only once; the top ten take roughly 21%. Sequencing input: blood. The receptors stem from a child who was a newborn, infant or young child, either healthy, febrile or measles-vaccinated (not recorded which). CDR3s include the opening cysteine and the closing phenylalanine or tryptophan. Not every row has a clone size; where given, it reads once, few, many or a size class.

abundance,j_gene,v_gene,CDR3aa,CDR3nt
few,TRGJP,TRGV9,CALWEPQELGKKIKVF,TGTGCCTTGTGGGAGCCGCAAGAGTTGGGCAAAAAAATCAAGGTATTT
-,TRGJ1/TRGJ2,TRGV3,CATWDRLVYKKLF,TGTGCCACCTGGGACAGGCTTGTCTATAAGAAACTCTTT
large,TRGJ1/TRGJ2,TRGV3,CATWDRQAAYKKLF,TGTGCCACCTGGGACAGGCAGGCGGCGTATAAGAAACTCTTT
few,TRGJ1/TRGJ2,TRGV9,CALWEVLYYKKLF,TGTGCCTTGTGGGAGGTGCTTTATTATAAGAAACTCTTT
few,TRGJP,TRGV9,CALWDPQELGKKIKVF,TGTGCCTTGTGGGACCCGCAAGAGTTGGGCAAAAAAATCAAGGTATTT
-,TRGJP1,TRGV2,CATWDGPGSTGWFKIF,TGTGCCACCTGGGACGGGCCGGGATCCACTGGTTGGTTCAAGATATTT
few,TRGJ1/TRGJ2,TRGV8,CATWDKKLF,TGTGCCACCTGGGATAAGAAACTCTTT
large,TRGJP1,TRGV3,CATWDRLGGWFKIF,TGTGCCACCTGGGACAGGCTCGGGGGTTGGTTCAAGATATTT